Each of the 21 T cell receptor beta chains below was sequenced from the same sample in a study of read filtering for tumor transcriptome and immune sequencing. The library was built from around 400 ng RNA with molecular barcoded adaptors for alpha/delta and beta/gamma chains. TCRdb re-called the reads through MiXCR, storing one row per CDR3 protein. The sample has over 55,000 distinct CDR3 sequences; approximately 15% are singletons. Sample: a population of CD138-negative cells sorted from bone marrow. Source of these receptors: a donor older than 35 with multiple myeloma.

The chain recombines TRBV2 with TRBJ1-3; TRBD1 aligns across 7 bases. V was clipped by 1 base and J by 3 bases; unmatched bases: 3. Germline CDR1 is SNHLY and CDR2 is FYNNEI. The CDR3 loop spans 15 amino acids. CDR3 nucleotides: TGTGCCAGCAGTGAAGAAAGGGGGCTTGGAAACACCATATATTTT. Its protein is CASSEERGLGNTIYF.

Note on this clonotype: A read error may produce the germline difference seen at one junction end. CDR3 protein: CASSPPTGTNQATQYF. Written as DNA, the CDR3 is TGTGCCAGCAGCCCGCCCACCGGGACTAATCAAGCGACCCAGTACTTC. The chain uses TRBV7-8 and TRBJ2-5, with 7 bases fitting TRBD2. Germline CDR1 reads SGHVS; CDR2 reads FQNEAQ. CDR3 length: 16 residues.

Concerning this clonotype itself: One base away lies a much larger clone, so this may be a sequencing read error. The chain joins TRBV29-1 to TRBJ2-1; D is perhaps TRBD2 (6 bases). Germline V CDR1 and CDR2: SQVTM, ANQGSEA. The CDR3 has 13 residues. CDR3 residues: CSVEPSGYSEQFF. The CDR3 region has the DNA TGCAGCGTTGAGCCCAGCGGGTACAGTGAGCAGTTCTTC.

This clonotype came up a few times. The rearrangement uses TRBV7-8 and TRBJ2-2; 9 bases map to TRBD2. The CDR3 runs to 15 residues. Germline trimming cut 1 base from V and 5 bases from J; bases unmatched to any gene: 2. Germline lookup yields CDR1 SGHVS and CDR2 FQNEAQ. The CDR3 here is CASSLETSGTGELFF. The CDR3 DNA reads as TGTGCCAGCAGCTTAGAAACTAGCGGGACCGGGGAGCTGTTTTTT.

This clonotype was seen many times. CDR3 DNA sequence: TGTGCCAGCAGCTTAGGGGCTAGCGCGTACGAGCAGTACTTC. Translating gives CASSLGASAYEQYF. V and J are TRBV7-9 and TRBJ2-7, with D tentatively TRBD2 (6 bases). Germline V gives CDR1 SEHNR, CDR2 FQNEAQ (reference sequence). CDR3 length equals 14 residues. Trimming pared 1 base from V and 4 bases from J, leaving 11 bases between.

This clonotype was seen a handful of times. The chain recombines TRBV28 with TRBJ2-7; perhaps D is TRBD1 or TRBD2 (5 bases each). The germline V gene encodes CDR1 MDHEN and CDR2 SYDVKM. V lost 5 bases and J 4 bases, leaving 12 bases between the germline ends. The CDR3 length is 13 residues. The CDR3 region is CASSGGESYEQYF. CDR3 sequence (DNA): TGTGCCAGCAGTGGGGGAGAGTCGTACGAGCAGTACTTC.

The CDR3 sequence is CASSLKQGNSPLHF. The CDR3 nucleotides are TGTGCCAGCAGTTTGAAACAGGGGAATTCACCCCTCCACTTT. The rearrangement joins TRBV12-3 or TRBV12-4 to TRBJ1-6; 7 nucleotides align to TRBD1. The CDR3 sequence is 14 residues long. J lost 7 bases, V lost 3 bases, and 3 bases had no gene match.

In its sample, this clonotype was seen many times. The chain links TRBV20-1 to TRBJ2-1, with 11 positions matching TRBD2. The V gene end was trimmed by 1 base and the J gene end by 8 bases; junction bases not matched to a gene: 19. Germline V CDR1 and CDR2: DFQATT, SNEGSKA (reference sequence). The CDR3 extends over 19 amino acids. The CDR3 nucleotides are TGCAGTGCTAGAGTTCCCGGCGGATGGCTAGCGGGAGGTATCGATGAGCAGTTCTTC. Translating gives CSARVPGGWLAGGIDEQFF.

This clonotype was seen ten or more times. The chain joins TRBV7-9 to TRBJ2-1, with D perhaps TRBD2 (6 bases). Germline V gene data show CDR1 as SEHNR and CDR2 as FQNEAQ (reference sequence). The CDR3 is made up of 15 amino acids. Trimming removed 1 base at V and 7 bases at J, with 14 bases between. CDR3: CASSLVGNSGNEQFF. The CDR3 nucleotides read TGTGCCAGCAGCTTAGTCGGGAATAGCGGAAATGAGCAGTTCTTC. Full variable domain (rest looked up from reference TRBV7-9 and TRBJ2-1): DTGVSQNPRHKITKRGQNVTFRCDPISEHNRLYWYRQTLGQGPEFLTYFQNEAQLEKSRLLSDRFSAERPKGSFSTLEIQRTEQGDSAMYLCASSLVGNSGNEQFFGPGTRLTVL.

This clonotype was detected ten times or more. V gene TRBV12-3 or TRBV12-4 combines with J gene TRBJ1-1, with D possibly being TRBD1 (5 bases). Trimming removed 0 bases from V and 6 bases from J, with 11 bases in between. This CDR3 contains 14 residues. In DNA form, the CDR3 reads TGTGCCAGCAGTTTAGCAAGGGTAGGGGCTGAAGCTTTCTTT. Protein: CASSLARVGAEAFF.

This clonotype was found many times. The chain joins TRBV29-1 to TRBJ2-3; unclear D gene. Between the trimmed V and J ends, which lost 6 bases and 0 bases, there was a span of 7 bases. The V gene's germline CDR1 is SQVTM and CDR2 ANQGSEA. The length of the CDR3 is 12 residues. In nucleotides, the CDR3 is TGCAGCGTGATGGGCAGCACAGATACGCAGTATTTT. Protein: CSVMGSTDTQYF.

In this sample, this clonotype turned up many times. The chain has TRBV28 and TRBJ2-7; 8 bases align to TRBD2. J gave up 0 bases and V 7 bases, and 23 bases lay outside the gene matches. The CDR3 has 20 residues. Germline loops: CDR1 MDHEN, CDR2 SYDVKM. CDR3 protein: CASTAPRTSTRLGDSYEQYF. CDR3 sequence (DNA): TGTGCCAGCACCGCTCCGAGGACTAGCACCAGACTGGGGGACTCCTACGAGCAGTACTTC.

This clonotype was counted many times. Here the CDR3 reads CASSQDPTNFNQPQHF. The CDR3 bases are TGTGCCAGCAGCCAAGATCCAACCAACTTCAATCAGCCCCAGCATTTT. The chain uses TRBV3-1 and TRBJ1-5; D remains ambiguous. The CDR3 totals 16 residues. In germline, CDR1 is LGHDT, CDR2 YNNKEL (reference sequence). V was clipped by 0 bases and J by 3 bases, with 12 bases between them. Full variable domain (remainder filled in from reference TRBV3-1 and TRBJ1-5): DTAVSQTPKYLVTQMGNDKSIKCEQNLGHDTMYWYKQDSKKFLKIMFSYNNKELIINETVPNRFSPKSPDKAHLNLHINSLELGDSAVYFCASSQDPTNFNQPQHFGDGTRLSIL.

In its sample, this clonotype was seen many times. V usage is TRBV6-5 and J usage is TRBJ1-1; no clear D gene. This CDR3 contains 14 residues. In germline, CDR1 is MNHEY, CDR2 SVGAGI. The germline V and J ends were trimmed by 2 bases and 4 bases, with 11 bases remaining between them. Written as DNA, the CDR3 is TGTGCCAGCAGTTACCCGGGCGGTACCACTGAAGCTTTCTTT. Its protein product is CASSYPGGTTEAFF.

This clonotype has a count of ten or more. V gene TRBV28 combines with J gene TRBJ1-1; possible D gene TRBD1, 5 bases. Trimming removed 5 bases from V and 6 bases from J, with 13 bases in between. From germline, CDR1 is MDHEN and CDR2 SYDVKM. CDR3 length equals 13 residues. CDR3 nucleotides: TGTGCCAGCAGTCTCGACAGACCCCCTGAAGCTTTCTTT. Translation: CASSLDRPPEAFF.

This clonotype was detected ten times or more. V is TRBV7-2 and J is TRBJ2-1; no reliable D call. The CDR3 has 14 residues. The V and J ends lost 1 base and 5 bases respectively, with 9 bases between them. Germline assignment: CDR1 SGHTA and CDR2 FQGNSA. The CDR3 coding sequence is TGTGCCAGCAGCTTAGTCCCTTCGGACAATGAGCAGTTCTTC. Its protein is CASSLVPSDNEQFF. The full variable domain, in which reference TRBV7-2 and TRBJ2-1 provide the parts outside the CDR3, is GAGVSQSPSNKVTEKGKDVELRCDPISGHTALYWYRQSLGQGLEFLIYFQGNSAPDKSGLPSDRFSAERTGGSVSTLTIQRTQQEDSAVYLCASSLVPSDNEQFFGPGTRLTVL.

This clonotype was seen ten or more times. This chain joins TRBV6-6 and TRBJ1-5, with D tentatively TRBD1 (5 bases). Germline-derived CDR1 and CDR2 are MNHNY and SVGAGI (reference sequence). Trimming cost V 1 base and J 2 bases, with 12 bases left between them. This CDR3 comprises 16 residues. The CDR3 loop reads CASSYFGAVGNQPQHF. The CDR3 bases are TGTGCCAGCAGTTACTTCGGGGCGGTGGGCAATCAGCCCCAGCATTTT.

In its sample, this clonotype was seen many times. V and J are TRBV28 and TRBJ1-2, with a tentative D call TRBD1 (5 bases). CDR3 size: 13 residues. Germline V lookup: CDR1 MDHEN, CDR2 SYDVKM. Trimming left V 6 bases short and J 1 base short, with 9 bases between. DNA for the CDR3: TGTGCCAGCAGACCTGACAGTAACTATGGCTACACCTTC. The encoded protein is CASRPDSNYGYTF.

This clonotype was detected ten times or more. The rearrangement joins TRBV12-3 or TRBV12-4 to TRBJ1-5; 9 bases fit TRBD1. The ends lost 3 bases at V and 4 bases at J; junction bases unmatched: 10. The CDR3 has 17 amino acids. As DNA, the CDR3 is TGTGCCAGCAGTTTGGGTTCCGGACAGGGGAAGAATCAGCCCCAGCATTTT. It codes for CASSLGSGQGKNQPQHF.

With regard to this clonotype: A much more abundant neighbour one base away suggests this may be a read error. The chain is built from TRBV11-2 and TRBJ2-1; a possible D gene is TRBD1 (5 bases). V lost 4 bases, J lost 9 bases, and 10 bases lay in between. CDR1 SGHAT and CDR2 FQNNGV come from the germline V gene. This CDR3 is built from 12 residues. The CDR3 DNA follows: TGTGCCAGCAGCTCGTGGACAAGTGAGCAGTTCTTC. It specifies CASSSWTSEQFF.

In its sample, this clonotype was seen a few times. The J gene is TRBJ2-3, the V gene TRBV6-5; D is unresolved. The V end was cut by 4 bases, the J end by 3 bases, with 8 bases between. From germline, CDR1 is MNHEY and CDR2 SVGAGI. This CDR3 has 13 amino acids. Here the CDR3 reads CASSSSETDTQYF. The CDR3 DNA reads as TGTGCCAGCAGTTCATCGGAAACAGATACGCAGTATTTT.